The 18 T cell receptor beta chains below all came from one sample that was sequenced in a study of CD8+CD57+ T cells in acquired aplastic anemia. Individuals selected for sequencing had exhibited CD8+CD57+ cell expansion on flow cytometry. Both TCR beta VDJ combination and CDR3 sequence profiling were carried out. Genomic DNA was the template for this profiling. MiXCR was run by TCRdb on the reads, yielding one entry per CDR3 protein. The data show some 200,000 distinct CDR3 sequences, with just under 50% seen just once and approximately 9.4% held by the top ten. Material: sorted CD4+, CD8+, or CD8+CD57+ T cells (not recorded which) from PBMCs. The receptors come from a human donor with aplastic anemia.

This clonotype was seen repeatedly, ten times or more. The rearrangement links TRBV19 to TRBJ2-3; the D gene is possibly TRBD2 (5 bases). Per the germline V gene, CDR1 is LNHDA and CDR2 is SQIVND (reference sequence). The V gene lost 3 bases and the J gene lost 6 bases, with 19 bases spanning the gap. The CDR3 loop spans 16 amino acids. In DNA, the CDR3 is TGTGCCAGTAGTATTTTCTCTAGTGGGAGCGGCGATACGCAGTATTTT. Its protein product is CASSIFSSGSGDTQYF.

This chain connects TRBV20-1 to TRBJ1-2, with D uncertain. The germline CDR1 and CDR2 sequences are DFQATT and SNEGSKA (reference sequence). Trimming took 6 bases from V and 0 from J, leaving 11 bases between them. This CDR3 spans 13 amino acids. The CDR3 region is CSAAVASNYGYTF. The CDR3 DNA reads TGCAGTGCGGCTGTAGCTTCTAACTATGGCTACACCTTC.

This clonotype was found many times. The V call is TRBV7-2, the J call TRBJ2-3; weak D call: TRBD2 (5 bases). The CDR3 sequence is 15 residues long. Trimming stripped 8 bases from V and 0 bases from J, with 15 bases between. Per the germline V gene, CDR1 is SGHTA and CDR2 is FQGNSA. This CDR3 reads CASRPPQRSTDTQYF. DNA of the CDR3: TGTGCCAGCCGGCCCCCTCAGCGGAGCACAGATACGCAGTATTTT.

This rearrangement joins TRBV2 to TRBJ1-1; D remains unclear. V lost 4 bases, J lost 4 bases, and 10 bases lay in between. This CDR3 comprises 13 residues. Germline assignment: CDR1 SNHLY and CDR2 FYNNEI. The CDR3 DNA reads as TGTGCCAGCAGTGCGTACGTAGGCACTGAAGCTTTCTTT. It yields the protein CASSAYVGTEAFF.

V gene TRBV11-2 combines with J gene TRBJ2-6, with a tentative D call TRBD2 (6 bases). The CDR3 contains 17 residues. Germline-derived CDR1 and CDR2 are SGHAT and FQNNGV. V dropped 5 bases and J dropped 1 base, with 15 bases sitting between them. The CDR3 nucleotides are TGTGCCAGCAGCCACTTCCGGGGGACGTCTGGGGCCAACGTCCTGACTTTC. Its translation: CASSHFRGTSGANVLTF.

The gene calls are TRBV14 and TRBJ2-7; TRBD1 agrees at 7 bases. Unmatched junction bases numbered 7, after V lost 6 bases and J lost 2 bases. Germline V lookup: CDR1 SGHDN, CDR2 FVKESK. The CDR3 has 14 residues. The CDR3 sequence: CASRATGATYEQYF. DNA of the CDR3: TGTGCCAGCAGGGCAACAGGGGCGACCTACGAGCAGTACTTC. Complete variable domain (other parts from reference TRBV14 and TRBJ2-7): EAGVTQFPSHSVIEKGQTVTLRCDPISGHDNLYWYRRVMGKEIKFLLHFVKESKQDESGMPNNRFLAERTGGTYSTLKVQPAELEDSGVYFCASRATGATYEQYFGPGTRLTVT.

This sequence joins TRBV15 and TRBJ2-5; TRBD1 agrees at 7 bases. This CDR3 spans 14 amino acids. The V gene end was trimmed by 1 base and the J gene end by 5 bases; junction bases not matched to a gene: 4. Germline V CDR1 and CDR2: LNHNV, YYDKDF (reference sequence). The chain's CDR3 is CATSRAGGRETQYF. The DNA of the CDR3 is TGTGCCACCAGCAGAGCAGGGGGTCGGGAGACCCAGTACTTC.

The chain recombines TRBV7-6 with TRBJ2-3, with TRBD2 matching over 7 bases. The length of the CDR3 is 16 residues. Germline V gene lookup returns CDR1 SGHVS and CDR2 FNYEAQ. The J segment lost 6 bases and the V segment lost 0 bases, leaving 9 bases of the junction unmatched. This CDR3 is CASSLAWGSGLDTQYF. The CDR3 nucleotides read TGTGCCAGCAGCTTAGCCTGGGGTAGCGGGTTGGATACGCAGTATTTT.

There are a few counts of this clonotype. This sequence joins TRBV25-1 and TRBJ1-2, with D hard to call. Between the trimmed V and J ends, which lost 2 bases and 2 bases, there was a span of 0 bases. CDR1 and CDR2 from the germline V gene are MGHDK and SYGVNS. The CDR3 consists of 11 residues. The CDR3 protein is CASSENYGYTF. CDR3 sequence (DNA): TGTGCCAGCAGTGAAAACTATGGCTACACCTTC.

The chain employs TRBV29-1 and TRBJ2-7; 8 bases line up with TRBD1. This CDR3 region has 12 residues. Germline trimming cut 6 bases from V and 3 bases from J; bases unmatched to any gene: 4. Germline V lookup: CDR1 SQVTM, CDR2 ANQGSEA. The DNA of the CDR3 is TGCAGCGTCAGGACAGGGAACTACGAGCAGTACTTC. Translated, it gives CSVRTGNYEQYF.

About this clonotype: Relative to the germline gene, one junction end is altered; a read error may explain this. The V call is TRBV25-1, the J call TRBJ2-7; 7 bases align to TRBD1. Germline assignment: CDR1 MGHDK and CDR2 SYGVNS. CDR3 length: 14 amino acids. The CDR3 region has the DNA TGTGCCAGTAATGGGGCAGGGGGTACCGGGGAGCTGTACTTC. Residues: CASNGAGGTGELYF.

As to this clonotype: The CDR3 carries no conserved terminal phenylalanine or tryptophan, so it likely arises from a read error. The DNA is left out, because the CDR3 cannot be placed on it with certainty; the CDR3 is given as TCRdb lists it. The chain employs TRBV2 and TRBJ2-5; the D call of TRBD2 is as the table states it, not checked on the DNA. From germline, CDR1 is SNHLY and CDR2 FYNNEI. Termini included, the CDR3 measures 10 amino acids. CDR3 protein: CASTSMGRNA.

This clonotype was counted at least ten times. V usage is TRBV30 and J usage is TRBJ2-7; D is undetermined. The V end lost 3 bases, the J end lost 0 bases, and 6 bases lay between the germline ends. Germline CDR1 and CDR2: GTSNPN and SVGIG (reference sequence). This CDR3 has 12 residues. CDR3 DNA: TGTGCCTGGAGAGGCAGCTCCTACGAGCAGTACTTC. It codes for CAWRGSSYEQYF.

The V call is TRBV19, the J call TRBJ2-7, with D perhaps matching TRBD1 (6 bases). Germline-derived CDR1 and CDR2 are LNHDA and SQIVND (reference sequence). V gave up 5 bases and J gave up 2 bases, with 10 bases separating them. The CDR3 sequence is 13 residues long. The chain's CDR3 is CASSAGAAYEQYF. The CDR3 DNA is TGTGCCAGTAGTGCAGGGGCAGCCTACGAGCAGTACTTC.

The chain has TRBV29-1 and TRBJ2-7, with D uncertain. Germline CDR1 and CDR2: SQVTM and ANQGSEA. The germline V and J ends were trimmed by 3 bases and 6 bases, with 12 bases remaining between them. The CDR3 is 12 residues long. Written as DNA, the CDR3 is TGCAGCGTTGATGGTAGGGTTGGCGAGCAGTACTTC. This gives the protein CSVDGRVGEQYF.

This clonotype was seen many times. The CDR3, as DNA: TGTGCCAGCAGCCGCCCCGGGACTAGTGAGGCTCATACGCAGTATTTT. This encodes CASSRPGTSEAHTQYF. V usage is TRBV12-3 or TRBV12-4 and J usage is TRBJ2-3; 8 bases map to TRBD2. This CDR3 spans 16 amino acids. The trim removed 6 bases at V and 7 bases at J, leaving 15 bases unmatched.

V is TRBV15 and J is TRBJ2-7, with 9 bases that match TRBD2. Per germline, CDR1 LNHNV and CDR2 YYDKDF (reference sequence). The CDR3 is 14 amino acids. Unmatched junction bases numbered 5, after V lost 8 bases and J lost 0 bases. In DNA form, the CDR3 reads TGTGCCACCCGAGCAGCGGGGGGCTCCTACGAGCAGTACTTC. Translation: CATRAAGGSYEQYF.

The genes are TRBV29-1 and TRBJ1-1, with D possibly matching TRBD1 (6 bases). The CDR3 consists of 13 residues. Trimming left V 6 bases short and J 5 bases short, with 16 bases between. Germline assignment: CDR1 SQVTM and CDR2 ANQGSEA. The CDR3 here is CSVHRDGVTEAFF. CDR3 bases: TGCAGCGTCCACAGGGACGGGGTGACTGAAGCTTTCTTT.